The present entry profiles one T cell receptor (beta chain) with its context. This sample stems from a study of technical replicates of blood from a handful of donors. From germline, CDR1 is SGHTA and CDR2 FQGNSA. The junction had 9 bases not matched to a gene; V was cut back by 7 bases and J by 4 bases. The CDR3 has 15 residues. Produced via immunoSEQ multiplex PCR; TCRdb's table is partial and in-frame only. The sample yields about 6,900 clones, almost 97% seen once. The genes are TRBV7-2 and TRBJ2-5; TRBD2 aligns across 10 bases. The sequenced sample consisted of PBMCs. The sequence was collected from a human donor in good health. As DNA, the CDR3 is TGTGCCAGCACGAGGACTAGCGGTGGAGGAGAGACCCAGTACTTC. Translation: CASTRTSGGGETQYF.